Each of the 18 T cell receptor beta chains below was sequenced from the same sample in a study of T cells after somatic rescue of genetic block. The repertoire was sequenced with immunoSEQ multiplex PCR; TCRdb's copy has only in-frame clones and lacks some. The repertoire has roughly 110,000 clones, 75% to 95% of them found once; the top ten carry approximately 1.5%. The specimen was peripheral blood mononuclear cells (PBMCs). The receptors originated from a woman in her late teens or twenties.

The V call is TRBV4-3, the J call TRBJ2-1, with 7 positions matching TRBD1. There are 13 residues in the CDR3. V lost 1 base to trimming and J lost 10 bases; unmatched junction nucleotides: 4. Germline CDR1 reads LGHNA; CDR2 reads YSLEER. The CDR3: CASSQARTGEQFF. DNA of the CDR3: TGCGCCAGCAGCCAAGCTAGGACAGGAGAGCAGTTCTTC.

The chain carries TRBV29-1 and TRBJ2-3; the D gene could be TRBD1 or TRBD2 (5 bases each). The ends were cut back, 8 bases at V and 3 bases at J, with 21 bases in the middle. There are 15 residues in the CDR3. Germline assignment: CDR1 SQVTM and CDR2 ANQGSEA. This chain's CDR3 is CSTRGTPQNTDTQYF. CDR3 DNA: TGCAGCACCCGAGGGACCCCTCAGAATACAGATACGCAGTATTTT.

CDR3 nucleotide sequence: TGTGCCAGCAGCCAAGGGTGGGACAGGACCTACGAGCAGTACTTC. It yields the protein CASSQGWDRTYEQYF. The chain carries TRBV4-2 and TRBJ2-7; 8 positions agree with TRBD1. The CDR3 runs 15 residues. Germline V lookup: CDR1 LGHNA, CDR2 YNFKEQ. J was trimmed by 2 bases and V by 1 base; bases with no gene match: 4.

The rearrangement uses TRBV6-5 and TRBJ2-3, with a possible D match to TRBD2 (7 bases). Germline V gene sequence: CDR1 MNHEY, CDR2 SVGAGI. The CDR3 has 15 amino acids. V was trimmed by 6 bases and J by 4 bases, leaving 17 bases between them. The DNA of the CDR3 is TGTGCCAGCAGACCCATAAGGGGGGGGCCAGATACGCAGTATTTT. The encoded protein is CASRPIRGGPDTQYF.

The chain joins TRBV7-9 to TRBJ1-2, with D unclear. From germline, CDR1 is SEHNR and CDR2 FQNEAQ (reference sequence). This CDR3 is built from 14 residues. Deletions cut 2 bases from V and 2 bases from J, with 9 bases between. CDR3 residues: CASSLMDGNYGYTF. In DNA, the CDR3 is TGTGCCAGCAGCTTAATGGATGGAAACTATGGCTACACCTTC.

The CDR3 region is CASSSGWNTEAFF. In DNA form, the CDR3 reads TGTGCCAGCAGCTCCGGATGGAACACTGAAGCTTTCTTT. V is TRBV7-8 and J is TRBJ1-1; D ambiguous. V was shortened by 4 bases and J by 1 base, with 7 bases between the two germline ends. The CDR3 spans 13 residues. The germline V gene has CDR1 SGHVS and CDR2 FQNEAQ.

This chain joins TRBV4-3 and TRBJ2-5, with 10 bases lining up with TRBD1. With V trimmed by 3 bases and J by 4 bases, 8 bases remained unmatched. Germline CDR1 LGHNA, CDR2 YSLEER. The CDR3 has 16 amino acids. CDR3 nucleotides: TGCGCCAGCAGCCAGGACACCGGGACAGGGGCAGAGACCCAGTACTTC. This encodes CASSQDTGTGAETQYF.

The rearrangement uses TRBV7-3 and TRBJ2-5; D is ambiguous. Germline CDR1 SGHTA, CDR2 FQGTGA. This CDR3 is built from 14 residues. Trimming stripped 2 bases from V and 3 bases from J, with 10 bases between. CDR3 region: CASSLAAAKETQYF. CDR3 nucleotide sequence: TGTGCCAGCAGCTTAGCGGCGGCTAAAGAGACCCAGTACTTC.

The CDR3 nucleotides read TGTGCCAGCAGCTTGAACGGGCGGGGTGTAGGGGGCAATGAGCAGTTCTTC. This gives the protein CASSLNGRGVGGNEQFF. The V and J genes are TRBV7-2 and TRBJ2-1, with D possibly called TRBD1 or TRBD2 (6 bases each). The ends were cut back, 3 bases at V and 6 bases at J, with 21 bases in the middle. The germline V gene has CDR1 SGHTA and CDR2 FQGNSA. This CDR3 is built from 17 residues.

V and J are TRBV28 and TRBJ2-5; D is possibly TRBD1 (5 bases). This CDR3 has 15 residues. Trimming removed 3 bases at V and 4 bases at J, with 15 bases between. CDR1 and CDR2 from the germline V gene are MDHEN and SYDVKM. The CDR3: CASSFQQVVSETQYF. The CDR3 DNA follows: TGTGCCAGCAGTTTTCAACAGGTGGTTTCAGAGACCCAGTACTTC.

The chain couples TRBV19 to TRBJ2-5; D is tentatively TRBD1 or TRBD2 (5 bases each). The CDR3 is 13 amino acids. From germline, CDR1 is LNHDA and CDR2 SQIVND (reference sequence). Trimming removed 5 bases at V and 0 bases at J, with 7 bases between. CDR3 residues: CASSPGHQETQYF. The DNA for the CDR3 is TGTGCCAGTAGTCCGGGACACCAAGAGACCCAGTACTTC.

This chain uses TRBV2 with TRBJ1-1; D is possibly TRBD1 (5 bases). The V gene lost 4 bases and the J gene lost 5 bases, with 14 bases spanning the gap. The CDR3 totals 14 residues. Germline V gene data show CDR1 as SNHLY and CDR2 as FYNNEI. The CDR3 loop is CASSAWTSGTEAFF. CDR3 in DNA: TGTGCCAGCAGTGCTTGGACCTCAGGGACTGAAGCTTTCTTT.

The V gene is TRBV9, the J gene TRBJ2-7; D unresolved. Looked up from germline, CDR1 is SGDLS and CDR2 is YYNGEE. Trimming took off 4 bases at V and 9 bases at J, with 17 bases between the two ends. The CDR3 has 13 amino acids. The CDR3 region is CASSPDLVKGQYF. In DNA, the CDR3 is TGTGCCAGCAGCCCTGATCTCGTAAAGGGGCAGTACTTC.

This chain joins TRBV6-5 and TRBJ2-3; no reliable D call. CDR3 size: 14 residues. Trimming removed 6 bases at V and 6 bases at J, with 16 bases between. The V gene's germline CDR1 is MNHEY and CDR2 SVGAGI. CDR3: CASRQTEGSDTQYF. The CDR3 DNA follows: TGTGCCAGCAGGCAAACCGAAGGTTCGGATACGCAGTATTTT.

This chain connects TRBV27 to TRBJ1-6; 9 positions agree with TRBD1. This CDR3 comprises 16 residues. The V gene's germline CDR1 is MNHEY and CDR2 SMNVEV (reference sequence). With V trimmed by 2 bases and J by 6 bases, 5 bases remained unmatched. The CDR3 nucleotides read TGTGCCAGCAGTTTAGGACAGGGGAGGTTTAATTCACCCCTCCACTTT. This codes for CASSLGQGRFNSPLHF.

This clone was detected a few times. The rearrangement links TRBV21-1 to TRBJ2-7; the table's D call, TRBD1, has no DNA check behind it. TRBV21-1 is given as a pseudogene. This CDR3 is built from 14 residues. CDR3 sequence (DNA): TGTGCCAGCAGCTCCCGACAGGATTCCTACGAGCAGTACTTC. Protein: CASSSRQDSYEQYF.

The gene calls are TRBV6-5 and TRBJ2-3, with TRBD2 identical over 13 bases. V lost 6 bases to trimming and J lost 5 bases; unmatched junction nucleotides: 5. This CDR3 spans 15 amino acids. Looked up from germline, CDR1 is MNHEY and CDR2 is SVGAGI. The CDR3 DNA reads as TGTGCCAGCAGACCCTGGACTAGCGGGGGAGATACGCAGTATTTT. Protein: CASRPWTSGGDTQYF.

The chain combines TRBV18 with TRBJ1-2, with D hard to call. Trimming took off 6 bases at V and 4 bases at J, with 27 bases between the two ends. The CDR3 contains 18 residues. Germline lookup yields CDR1 KGHSH and CDR2 LQKENI. CDR3 DNA sequence: TGTGCCAGCTCGCCTATGGAGGCGACTATTCTTCAAAGCTATGGCTACACCTTC. It codes for CASSPMEATILQSYGYTF.